This is a list of T cell receptor beta chains from one sample in a study of vaccination and CD4 T cells after COVID-19. The antigens these receptors bind are not known. One entry per CDR3 protein results from TCRdb running MiXCR on the PCR reads. The sample has 15,000 to 20,000 distinct CDR3 sequences, less than 60% seen once; the top ten hold 2.5%. Sequenced material: CD4+ T cells from blood, cultured in vitro, taken after SARS-CoV-2 vaccination. These receptors were collected from a human donor who had recovered from COVID-19. The CDR3 runs from the conserved cysteine through the conserved F or W.

CDR3 | J | V
CASRTGAFSNQPQHF | TRBJ1-5 | TRBV6-1
CASSFYPRGLAGTYNEQFF | TRBJ2-1 | TRBV11-3
CAISGEQVGTEAFF | TRBJ1-1 | TRBV10-3
CASTPGGQGEETQYF | TRBJ2-5 | TRBV28
CASSEQPGSSTDTQYF | TRBJ2-3 | TRBV6-4
CASSLVGQLSSYNEQFF | TRBJ2-1 | TRBV5-1
CASSFGHSEETQYF | TRBJ2-5 | TRBV5-6
CASSDRGPSTDTQYF | TRBJ2-3 | TRBV7-6
CASSRHRDRNYEQYF | TRBJ2-7 | TRBV14
CASSPGIDNYGYTF | TRBJ1-2 | TRBV5-4
CASSLGQGGRETQYF | TRBJ2-5 | TRBV7-9
CASSLDALSYEQYF | TRBJ2-7 | TRBV5-4
CASNHLQWVNSYEQYF | TRBJ2-7 | TRBV27
CSARDRGGSSPLHF | TRBJ1-6 | TRBV20-1
CASSPAEFWSHYGYTF | TRBJ1-2 | TRBV19
CASSNPPGRRMTFF | TRBJ1-1 | TRBV19
CSAEARYEQFF | TRBJ2-1 | TRBV20-1
CASIPPGNTEAFF | TRBJ1-1 | TRBV12-3/TRBV12-4
CSARDGGGLRTQYF | TRBJ2-5 | TRBV20-1
CATQLSQGNTEAFF | TRBJ1-1 | TRBV6-1
CAIRPTPDRGDTEAFF | TRBJ1-1 | TRBV10-3
CSARSPRENTGELFF | TRBJ2-2 | TRBV20-1
CASSLQSPGTGSPLWSQHF | TRBJ1-5 | TRBV7-2
CATSRDAVPAYGYTF | TRBJ1-2 | TRBV15
CASSPDREEETQYF | TRBJ2-5 | TRBV7-9
CAISRGANTEAFF | TRBJ1-1 | TRBV10-3
CASCPAGMSYGYTF | TRBJ1-2 | TRBV28
CASSHGTSGSYEQYF | TRBJ2-7 | TRBV27
CASRPYGGGDNYGYTF | TRBJ1-2 | TRBV7-2
CSAERRRADTEAFF | TRBJ1-1 | TRBV20-1
CASSIRQHYGYTF | TRBJ1-2 | TRBV18
CASSSGQGWPGANVLTF | TRBJ2-6 | TRBV6-2/TRBV6-3
CASSKMDRGYRNEQYF | TRBJ2-7 | TRBV27
CASSLRQGQETQYF | TRBJ2-5 | TRBV5-4
CASSLDRTSYNEQFF | TRBJ2-1 | TRBV7-9
CASGAGTKNYNEQFF | TRBJ2-1 | TRBV5-1
CATSDPAGGSYNEQFF | TRBJ2-1 | TRBV24-1
CASSLGAGNTEAFF | TRBJ1-1 | TRBV11-3
CASRGQGVFGYTF | TRBJ1-2 | TRBV19
CASSLVASINQPQHF | TRBJ1-5 | TRBV7-2
CSARATPGGGETQYF | TRBJ2-5 | TRBV20-1
CSAPSGRLYEQYF | TRBJ2-7 | TRBV20-1
CSARQELNYGYTF | TRBJ1-2 | TRBV20-1
CASSLGLDTDTQYF | TRBJ2-3 | TRBV7-2
CASSKRRAETAADTQYF | TRBJ2-3 | TRBV21-1
CASSIDLSGLSHASPLHF | TRBJ1-6 | TRBV19
CASSPPGQNTEAFF | TRBJ1-1 | TRBV7-2
CASSQDGTGSQPQHF | TRBJ1-5 | TRBV3-1
CASSEGTVVYGYTF | TRBJ1-2 | TRBV6-1
CASRSGGIEQYF | TRBJ2-7 | TRBV19
CSARNLGQTQETQYF | TRBJ2-5 | TRBV20-1
CATRLDNTDTQYF | TRBJ2-3 | TRBV6-2/TRBV6-3
CASSQWTGGEEQFF | TRBJ2-1 | TRBV23-1